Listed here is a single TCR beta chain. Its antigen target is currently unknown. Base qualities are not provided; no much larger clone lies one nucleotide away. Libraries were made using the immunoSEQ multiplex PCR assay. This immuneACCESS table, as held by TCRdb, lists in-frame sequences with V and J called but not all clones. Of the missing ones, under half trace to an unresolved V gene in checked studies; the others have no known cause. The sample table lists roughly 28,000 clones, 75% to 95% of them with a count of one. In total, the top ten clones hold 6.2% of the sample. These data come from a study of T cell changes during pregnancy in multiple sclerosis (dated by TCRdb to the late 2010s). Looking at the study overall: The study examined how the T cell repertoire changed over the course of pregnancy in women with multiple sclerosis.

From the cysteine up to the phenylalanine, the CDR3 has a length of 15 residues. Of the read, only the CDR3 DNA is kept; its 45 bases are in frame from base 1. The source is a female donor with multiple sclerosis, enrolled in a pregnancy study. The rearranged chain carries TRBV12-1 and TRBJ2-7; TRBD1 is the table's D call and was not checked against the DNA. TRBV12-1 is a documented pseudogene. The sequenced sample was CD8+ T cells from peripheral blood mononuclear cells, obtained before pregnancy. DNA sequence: TGTGCCAGCAGCTCCCTAGGGGGCTCGAGGTACGAGCAGTACTTC. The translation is CASSSLGGSRYEQYF.